This T cell receptor beta chain was found in a study of STAT5B mutations in CD4+ large granular lymphocyte leukemia. Study summary: Healthy donors showed HLA-associated enrichment of the CDR3 'QG' motif.

Overall study findings and caveats: TRBV06-family usage was enriched in top patient clones (8/27) versus controls (2/35). Patient CD4-sorted repertoires looked more clonal than healthy CD4+ repertoires, even without putative leukemic clones.

Remarks on this clone: Its cognate antigen is unknown.

Sequencing used immunoSEQ multiplex PCR; TCRdb keeps in-frame clones, though not all of them. The sample has more than 30,000 clones; around 88% are singletons. Trimming removed 3 bases from V and 10 bases from J, with 18 bases in between. Looked up from germline, CDR1 is SEHNR and CDR2 is FQNEAQ (reference sequence). The CDR3 runs to 14 residues. This chain joins TRBV7-9 and TRBJ2-5; no firm D call. This TCR derives from a human donor in good health. Sequencing was performed on CD4+ T cells from blood buffy coats. The DNA of the CDR3 is TGTGCCAGCAGCTTTCGTGGAACGCTGAGTGGCCAGTACTTC. Amino acids: CASSFRGTLSGQYF.